Shown below are 6 T cell receptor beta chains from a single sample sequenced in a study of cytomegalovirus exposure and HLA in healthy donors (dated by TCRdb to the late 2010s). Library generation was performed with the immunoSEQ multiplex PCR assay. For the multiplex PCR, a mixture combining 60 forward primers for TCR Vbeta segments and 13 reverse primers for TCR Jbeta segments was used. TCRdb's version of the immuneACCESS table is confined to in-frame rearrangements and falls short of the full clone set. An unresolved V gene accounts for under half of the shortfall where checked; the remainder is of unknown origin. The sample includes tens of thousands of clones, with 65% to 80% observed a single time. Of the sample, 9% to 13% is held by the ten largest clones. Sequenced input: PBMCs. These receptors came from a male donor in good health and CMV-seropositive.

The rearrangement links TRBV27 to TRBJ2-5, with 7 bases that match TRBD1. V shed 4 bases and J 1 base; nucleotides not matched to a gene: 6. The length of the CDR3 is 15 residues. Germline loops: CDR1 MNHEY, CDR2 SMNVEV (reference sequence). Here the CDR3 DNA reads TGTGCCAGCAGTTCGTGGGGACAGACCCAAGAGACCCAGTACTTC. Its protein is CASSSWGQTQETQYF.

The CDR3 nucleotides read TGTGCCAGCAGTTTAGGAGGGTTGGACAATCAGCCCCAGCATTTT. As protein: CASSLGGLDNQPQHF. The chain carries TRBV28 and TRBJ1-5, with D hard to call. V lost 2 bases and J 3 bases, leaving 11 bases between the germline ends. The CDR3 contains 15 residues. Germline V gene lookup returns CDR1 MDHEN and CDR2 SYDVKM.

The chain carries TRBV6-5 and TRBJ2-4, with 9 bases identical to TRBD1. V trimming: 5 bases; J trimming: 7 bases; junction bases outside the gene matches: 9. The CDR3 covers 15 residues. Germline values: CDR1 MNHEY, CDR2 SVGAGI. The CDR3 nucleotides read TGTGCCAGCAGTCTCGGGACAGGGAAGAGCAACATTCAGTACTTC. It translates to CASSLGTGKSNIQYF.

The chain recombines TRBV30 with TRBJ2-2; 13 bases fit TRBD2. CDR3 length: 17 amino acids. The germline CDR1 and CDR2 sequences are GTSNPN and SVGIG (reference sequence). J was trimmed by 2 bases and V by 0 bases; bases with no gene match: 3. The chain's CDR3 is CAWSVRTSGRNTGELFF. For the CDR3, the DNA is TGTGCCTGGAGTGTAAGGACTAGCGGGAGAAACACCGGGGAGCTGTTTTTT.

J is TRBJ2-2 and V is TRBV6-5, with 8 positions matching TRBD2. This CDR3 is built from 14 residues. Germline V CDR1 and CDR2: MNHEY, SVGAGI. V was clipped by 7 bases and J by 2 bases; unmatched bases: 3. The CDR3 sequence is CASTGGPNTGELFF. For the CDR3, the DNA is TGTGCCAGCACGGGGGGGCCCAACACCGGGGAGCTGTTTTTT.

This chain connects TRBV5-1 to TRBJ2-7; 9 bases agree with TRBD2. The CDR3 has 18 residues. The V gene's germline CDR1 is SGHRS and CDR2 YFSETQ. V was pared by 0 bases and J by 7 bases, with 17 bases of the junction left unmatched. This CDR3 reads CASSLAYRVAGVRGEQYF. Written as DNA, the CDR3 is TGCGCCAGCAGCTTGGCCTATCGGGTAGCGGGAGTTCGTGGTGAGCAGTACTTC.